The 11 T cell receptor beta chains reported below all come from one sample, sequenced in a study of vaccination and CD4 T cells after COVID-19. Sample treatment: approximately nine-day PBMC culture with coronavirus spike peptide pools or control peptides (ViraFEST assay). Researchers collected the unexposed donor's CD4+ T cells before the COVID-19 pandemic (2011-2018). The antigens for these receptors are not known. An Oncomine TCR Beta short-read assay was used to sequence the DNA from cultured CD4+ T cells. Investigators isolated genomic DNA from cultured CD4+ T cells. TCRdb itself ran the PCR reads through MiXCR, one entry per CDR3 protein. The table shows around 10,000 distinct CDR3 sequences, with 30% to 35% occurring only once. The sample comprised CD4+ T cells from blood, cultured in vitro. The receptors were sampled from a human donor in good health.

The chain joins TRBV27 to TRBJ2-3; the D gene is possibly TRBD2 (6 bases). CDR1 and CDR2 (germline): MNHEY, SMNVEV (reference sequence). CDR3 size: 14 residues. Trimming took 7 bases from V and 6 from J, leaving 17 bases between them. CDR3 sequence reads: CASNPGVVPDTQYF. CDR3 in DNA: TGTGCCAGCAATCCGGGAGTGGTTCCGGATACGCAGTATTTT.

In regard to this clonotype: A read error may account for a junction end that differs from germline. V gene TRBV7-3 combines with J gene TRBJ2-3; 9 bases fit TRBD2. Germline CDR1 reads SGHTA; CDR2 reads FQGTGA. The CDR3 is 15 residues long. CDR3 protein: CTSSLNLAGTDTQYF. As DNA, the CDR3 is TGTACCAGCAGCTTAAATCTAGCGGGAACAGATACGCAGTATTTT.

V and J are TRBV20-1 and TRBJ1-2, with no clear D. V was pared by 1 base and J by 0 bases, with 6 bases between. The CDR3 spans 13 residues. Germline V gives CDR1 DFQATT, CDR2 SNEGSKA (reference sequence). CDR3 sequence: CSARVATNYGYTF. DNA of the CDR3: TGCAGTGCTAGAGTAGCCACTAACTATGGCTACACCTTC.

This clonotype showed up just a few times. The junction departs from germline at one end; a sequencing error may be responsible. The V call is TRBV27, the J call TRBJ2-2; 8 bases line up with TRBD2. Germline CDR1 MNHEY, CDR2 SMNVEV (reference sequence). This CDR3 comprises 12 residues. The chain's CDR3 is CASRSGTRKAVF. CDR3 nucleotides: TGTGCCAGCAGGTCCGGGACTAGGAAAGCTGTTTTT.

The chain has TRBV20-1 and TRBJ2-7, with TRBD2 identical over 12 bases. The ends lost 6 bases at V and 4 bases at J; junction bases unmatched: 13. Germline CDR1 is DFQATT and CDR2 is SNEGSKA (reference sequence). The CDR3 has 16 amino acids. The DNA of the CDR3 is TGCAGTGCCTTTGGGCTAGCGGGAGGGCCAGGGTACGAGCAGTACTTC. Translated, it gives CSAFGLAGGPGYEQYF.

Details on this clonotype: The junction differs from germline at one of its ends, possibly a read error. This chain uses TRBV5-4 with TRBJ1-2, with D hard to call. Germline values: CDR1 SGHNT, CDR2 YYREEE (reference sequence). The CDR3 is 15 residues long. CDR3 DNA: TGTGCCAGCAGCTTGGGGCGAGCCGAGGACTATGGCTACGCCTTC. It yields the protein CASSLGRAEDYGYAF.

J is TRBJ1-1 and V is TRBV28, with a weak D call TRBD1 (5 bases). Trimming stripped 11 bases from V and 1 base from J, with 14 bases between. In germline, CDR1 is MDHEN, CDR2 SYDVKM. This CDR3 is built from 13 residues. CDR3 sequence (DNA): TGTGCCTCTACTAGGGGCCCGAACACTGAAGCTTTCTTT. Its translation: CASTRGPNTEAFF. The entire variable domain, with the rest obtained from reference TRBV28 and TRBJ1-1, is as follows: DVKVTQSSRYLVKRTGEKVFLECVQDMDHENMFWYRQDPGLGLRLIYFSYDVKMKEKGDIPEGYSVSREKKERFSLILESASTNQTSMYLCASTRGPNTEAFFGQGTRLTVV.

This clonotype was observed a few times. The chain is built from TRBV7-2 and TRBJ1-1, with 11 bases fitting TRBD1. Unmatched junction bases numbered 6, after V lost 4 bases and J lost 5 bases. The CDR3 covers 15 residues. Germline-derived CDR1 and CDR2 are SGHTA and FQGNSA. The CDR3 bases are TGTGCCAGCAGCTCTGGACAGGGGGCGGTTACTGAAGCTTTCTTT. Amino acid sequence: CASSSGQGAVTEAFF.

The rearrangement links TRBV6-2 or TRBV6-3 to TRBJ1-1; D gene unclear. Germline assignment: CDR1 MNHEY and CDR2 SVGEGT. The CDR3 sequence is 12 residues long. Trimming pared 1 base from V and 5 bases from J, leaving 5 bases between. CDR3 loop: CASSYLRTEAFF. In DNA, the CDR3 is TGTGCCAGCAGTTACTTGAGAACTGAAGCTTTCTTT.

This clonotype was observed a few times. This rearrangement joins TRBV19 to TRBJ2-3; D is ambiguous. Trimming pared 5 bases from V and 2 bases from J, leaving 20 bases between. Germline V gene lookup returns CDR1 LNHDA and CDR2 SQIVND (reference sequence). CDR3 length: 17 amino acids. Written as DNA, the CDR3 is TGTGCCAGTAGTGACCCTCGATCCGGACCCGCCACAGATACGCAGTATTTT. Translated: CASSDPRSGPATDTQYF.

The chain has TRBV4-3 and TRBJ2-1, with 11 bases fitting TRBD1. Germline V gene sequence: CDR1 LGHNA, CDR2 YSLEER. The CDR3 runs to 16 residues. J gave up 8 bases and V 2 bases, and 8 bases lay outside the gene matches. The CDR3 region is CASSQRTGGLGDEQFF. The CDR3 nucleotides are TGCGCCAGCAGCCAACGGACAGGGGGCTTAGGCGATGAGCAGTTCTTC.